The clone carrying this TCR beta chain showed up many times. A J-beta primer mix and a sample-barcoded 5' primer were used in a second PCR of about 7 to 12 cycles. From the 5' RACE reads, TCRdb called clonotypes with MiXCR, one entry per CDR3 protein. The sample lists about 1 million distinct CDR3 sequences, around 43% occurring once. This entry comes from a study of blood T cells in healthy people across ages. In the study overall: Every two T cells gave about one barcoded beta molecule via template switching.

The ends lost 4 bases at V and 11 bases at J; junction bases unmatched: 8. Germline assignment: CDR1 SQVTM and CDR2 ANQGSEA. The CDR3 extends over 12 amino acids. The sequence came from a woman in her sixties in good health. The J gene is TRBJ2-5, the V gene TRBV29-1; 9 bases line up with TRBD2. The specimen was blood. CDR3 residues: CSVAAGGGKQYF. As DNA, the CDR3 is TGCAGCGTTGCAGCGGGAGGTGGTAAGCAGTACTTC.